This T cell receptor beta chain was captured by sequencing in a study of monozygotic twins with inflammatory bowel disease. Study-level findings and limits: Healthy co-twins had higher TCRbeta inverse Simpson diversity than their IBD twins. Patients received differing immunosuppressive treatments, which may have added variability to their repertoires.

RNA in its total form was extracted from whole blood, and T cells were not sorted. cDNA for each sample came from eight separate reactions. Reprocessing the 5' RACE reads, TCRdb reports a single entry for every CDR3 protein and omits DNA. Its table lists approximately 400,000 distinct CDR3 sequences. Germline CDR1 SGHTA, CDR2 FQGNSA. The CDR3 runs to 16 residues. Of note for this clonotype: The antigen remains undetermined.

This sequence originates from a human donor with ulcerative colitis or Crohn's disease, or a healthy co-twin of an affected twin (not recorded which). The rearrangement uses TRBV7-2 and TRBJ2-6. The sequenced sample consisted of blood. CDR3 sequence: CASSSDGYSGANVLTF.